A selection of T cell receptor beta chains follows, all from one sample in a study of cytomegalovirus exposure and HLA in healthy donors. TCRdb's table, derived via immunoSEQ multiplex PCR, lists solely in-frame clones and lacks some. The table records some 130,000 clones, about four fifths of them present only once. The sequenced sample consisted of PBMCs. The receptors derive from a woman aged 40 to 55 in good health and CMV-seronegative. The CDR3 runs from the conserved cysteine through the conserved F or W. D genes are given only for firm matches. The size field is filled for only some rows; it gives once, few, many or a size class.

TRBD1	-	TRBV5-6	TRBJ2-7	TGTGCCAGCGGCCGGACAGGGTTAAACTACGAGCAGTACTTC	CASGRTGLNYEQYF
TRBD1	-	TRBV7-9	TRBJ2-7	TGTGCCAGCAGCGTCCGGGACAGGGAGACCTACGAGCAGTACTTC	CASSVRDRETYEQYF
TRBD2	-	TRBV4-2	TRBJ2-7	TGTGCCAGCAGCCAAGAACGGGGGGGCGTCTACGAGCAGTACTTC	CASSQERGGVYEQYF
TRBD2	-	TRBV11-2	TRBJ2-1	TGTGCCAGCAGCTTAGCCTATTCGCGGGGGGCTAACAATGAGCAGTTCTTC	CASSLAYSRGANNEQFF
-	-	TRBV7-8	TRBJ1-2	TGTGCCAGCAGCTTAATCGTTGGAGCTAACTATGGCTACACCTTC	CASSLIVGANYGYTF
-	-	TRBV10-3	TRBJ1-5	TGTGCCATCAGTGAGTCGGAGGGGATGGGTCAGCCCCAGCATTTT	CAISESEGMGQPQHF
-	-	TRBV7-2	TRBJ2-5	TGTGCCAGCAGCTTAGTGGGGGGGCTGGAGACCCAGTACTTC	CASSLVGGLETQYF
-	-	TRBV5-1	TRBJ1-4	TGCGCCAGCAGCTTGGGGGGGGGCTCAACTAATGAAAAACTGTTTTTT	CASSLGGGSTNEKLFF
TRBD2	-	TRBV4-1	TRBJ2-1	TGCGCCAGCAGGAATAATCCGGGACTAGCGGGGGGAGAGCAGTTCTTC	CASRNNPGLAGGEQFF
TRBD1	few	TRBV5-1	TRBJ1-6	TGCGCCAGCAGCTTGGGGACAGGGGGCTCCTATAATTCACCCCTCCACTTT	CASSLGTGGSYNSPLHF
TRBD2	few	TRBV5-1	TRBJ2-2	TGCGCCAGCAGCTTGCCCTCCGGGACTAGCCTCACCGGGGAGCTGTTTTTT	CASSLPSGTSLTGELFF
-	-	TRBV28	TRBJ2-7	TGTGCCAGCAGTTTAGGGGCCACAGGGCCCTACGAGCAGTACTTC	CASSLGATGPYEQYF
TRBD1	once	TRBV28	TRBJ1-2	TGTGCCAGCAGTTTATCCTCGACAGGGAACTATGGCTACACCTTC	CASSLSSTGNYGYTF
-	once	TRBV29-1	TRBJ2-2	TGCAGCGTCTCCCACATCAACACCGGGGAGCTGTTTTTT	CSVSHINTGELFF
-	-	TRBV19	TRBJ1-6	TGTGCCAGTAGTATTACCTATAATTCACCCCTCCACTTT	CASSITYNSPLHF
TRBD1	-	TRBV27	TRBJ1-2	TGTGCCAGCAGTTTATTCCCGACAGGGGGGAGCTATGGCTACACCTTC	CASSLFPTGGSYGYTF
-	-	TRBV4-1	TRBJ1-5	TGCGCCAGCAGCCAGCGGGGGGCGACCCCCTATCAGCCCCAGCATTTT	CASSQRGATPYQPQHF
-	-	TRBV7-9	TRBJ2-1	TGTTCCAGCAGCCGACTACTCAATGAGCAGTTCTTC	CSSSRLLNEQFF
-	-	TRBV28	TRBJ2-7	TGTGCCAGCAGTACGTTGAACAGTCCCGAGCAGTACTTC	CASSTLNSPEQYF
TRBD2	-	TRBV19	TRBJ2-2	TGTGCCAGTAGTATTCGTATAATGAGCGGGACTTACACCGGGGAGCTGTTTTTT	CASSIRIMSGTYTGELFF
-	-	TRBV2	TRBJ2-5	TGTGCCGGCATCCGTGAAGGGACAATTCAAGAGACCCAGTACTTC	CAGIREGTIQETQYF
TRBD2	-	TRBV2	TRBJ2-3	TGTGCCAGCACCCAGGGAGGGCTAAGCACAGATACGCAGTATTTT	CASTQGGLSTDTQYF
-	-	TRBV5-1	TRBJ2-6	TGCGCCAGCAGCTTCCGGGACATTGGCTCCTCTGGGGCCAACGTCCTGACTTTC	CASSFRDIGSSGANVLTF
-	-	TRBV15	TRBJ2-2	TGTGCCACCAGCAGAGTGGTACTCTCGAACACCGGGGAGCTGTTTTTT	CATSRVVLSNTGELFF
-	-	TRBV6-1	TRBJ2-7	TGTGCCAGCAGTGAAGTGGGGGGGCGCAGAAGATCCTACGAGCAGTACTTC	CASSEVGGRRRSYEQYF
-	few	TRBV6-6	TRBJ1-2	TGTGCCAGCAGTTCGGGGGCTAACTATGGCTACACCTTC	CASSSGANYGYTF
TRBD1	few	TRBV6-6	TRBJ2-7	TGTGCCAGCAGTCAACGGACAGGGGTCGAGCAGTACTTC	CASSQRTGVEQYF
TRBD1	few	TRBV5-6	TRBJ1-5	TGTGCCAGCAGCGTCTTGTTCAGGGGGCTTCAGCCCCAGCATTTT	CASSVLFRGLQPQHF
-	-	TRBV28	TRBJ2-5	TGTGCCAGCAGTCCATGGGTGGAGACCCAAGAGACCCAGTACTTC	CASSPWVETQETQYF
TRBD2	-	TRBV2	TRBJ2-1	TGTGCCAGCAGCTACGGACTAGCGGGGGCCCTAGGAGAGCAGTTCTTC	CASSYGLAGALGEQFF
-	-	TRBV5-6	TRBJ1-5	TGTGCCAGCAGCTTGGTGGGGGCCGGCAATCAGCCCCAGCATTTT	CASSLVGAGNQPQHF
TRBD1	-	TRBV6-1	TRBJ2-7	TGTGCCAGCAGCACCCGGGACAGGACCTACGAGCAGTACTTC	CASSTRDRTYEQYF
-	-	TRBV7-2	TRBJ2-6	TGTGCCAGCAGCTTAGGGAGGAGCTCTGGGGCCAACGTCCTGACTTTC	CASSLGRSSGANVLTF
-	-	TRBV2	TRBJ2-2	TGTGCCAGCATCAGGGTGGAGGGCACCGGGGAGCTGTTTTTT	CASIRVEGTGELFF
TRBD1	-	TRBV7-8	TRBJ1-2	TGTGCCAGCAGCTTAGTCTCTCGGGCAGGGGGTCGATACACCTTC	CASSLVSRAGGRYTF
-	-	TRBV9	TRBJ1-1	TGTGCCAGCAGCGTGAGAACCGAAAACACTGAAGCTTTCTTT	CASSVRTENTEAFF
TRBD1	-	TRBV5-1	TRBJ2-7	TGCGCCAGCAGCTATGGGGACAGGGACTCCTACGAGCAGTACTTC	CASSYGDRDSYEQYF
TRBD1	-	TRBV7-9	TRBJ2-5	TGTGCCAGCAGCCCATGGGGGACAGTGGTCCAAGAGACCCAGTACTTC	CASSPWGTVVQETQYF
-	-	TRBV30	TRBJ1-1	TGTGCCACTGGGCCTCACTTAGGAGGGACTGAAGCTTTCTTT	CATGPHLGGTEAFF
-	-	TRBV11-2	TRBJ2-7	TGTGCCAGCAGCTTAGATCAGGATAGGTTCCCCTGGGAGCAGTACTTC	CASSLDQDRFPWEQYF
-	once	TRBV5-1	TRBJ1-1	TGCGCCAGCAGCCAAAACAGGGTAGCAACTGAAGCTTTCTTT	CASSQNRVATEAFF
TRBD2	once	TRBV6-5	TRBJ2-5	TGTGCCAGCAAAGGGACTAGCGGTAAAGAGACCCAGTACTTC	CASKGTSGKETQYF
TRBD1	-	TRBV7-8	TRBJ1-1	TGTGCCACTTTCATGGGACAGGGGGGTCTTGAAGCTTTCTTT	CATFMGQGGLEAFF
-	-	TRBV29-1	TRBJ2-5	TGCAGCGTCGCAGACTACCAAGAGACCCAGTACTTC	CSVADYQETQYF
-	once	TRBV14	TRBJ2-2	TGTGCCAGCAGCCAAGTGAAGGGGAGGACCGGGGAGCTGTTTTTT	CASSQVKGRTGELFF
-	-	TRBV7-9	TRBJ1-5	TGTGCCAGCAGCTTACAGGGGAGCAATCAGCCCCAGCATTTT	CASSLQGSNQPQHF
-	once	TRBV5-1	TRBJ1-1	TGCGCCAGCAGCTTTACGGTGAACACTGAAGCTTTCTTT	CASSFTVNTEAFF
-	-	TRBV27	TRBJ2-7	TGTGCCAGCAGTTTACCCCGGGACATAATACCCTACGAGCAGTACTTC	CASSLPRDIIPYEQYF
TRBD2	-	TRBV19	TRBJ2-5	TGTGCCACCCGTCCAGCGGGGGTCGTAGAGACCCAGTACTTC	CATRPAGVVETQYF
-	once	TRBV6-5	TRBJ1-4	TGTGCCAGCAGGGAGGCGGACAGTTATGAAAAACTGTTTTTT	CASREADSYEKLFF
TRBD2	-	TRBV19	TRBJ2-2	TGTGCCAGTAGTCCACGACTAGCGGGGGATACGAACACCGGGGAGCTGTTTTTT	CASSPRLAGDTNTGELFF
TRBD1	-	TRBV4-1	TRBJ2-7	TGCGCCAGCAGCCAAGACTGGGGACAGGGGGCCTACGAGCAGTACTTC	CASSQDWGQGAYEQYF